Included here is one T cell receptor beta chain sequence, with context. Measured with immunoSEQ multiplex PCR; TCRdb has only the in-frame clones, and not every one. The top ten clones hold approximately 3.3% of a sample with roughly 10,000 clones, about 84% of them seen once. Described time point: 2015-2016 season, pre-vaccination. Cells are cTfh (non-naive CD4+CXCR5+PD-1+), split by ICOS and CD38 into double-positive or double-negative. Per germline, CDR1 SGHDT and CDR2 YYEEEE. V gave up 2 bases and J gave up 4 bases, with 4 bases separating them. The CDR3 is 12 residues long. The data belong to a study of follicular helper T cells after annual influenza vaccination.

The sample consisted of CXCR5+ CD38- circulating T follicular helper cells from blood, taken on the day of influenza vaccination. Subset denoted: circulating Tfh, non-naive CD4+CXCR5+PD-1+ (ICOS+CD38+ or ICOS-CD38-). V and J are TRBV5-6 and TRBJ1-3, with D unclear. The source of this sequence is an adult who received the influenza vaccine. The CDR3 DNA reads TGTGCCAGCAGCTTTATAGGAAACACCATATATTTT. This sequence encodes CASSFIGNTIYF.